What follows describes a single TCR beta chain. Unmatched junction bases numbered 4, after V lost 2 bases and J lost 1 base. The germline V gene has CDR1 LGHDT and CDR2 YNNKEL (reference sequence). The CDR3 is made up of 15 amino acids. Clones were read by immunoSEQ multiplex PCR, and TCRdb kept only the in-frame ones, dropping some. This table has 85,000 to 90,000 clones, approximately 87% appearing once. The data were taken from a study of control samples from healthy donors and cancer patients. Sequenced input: blood. The clonotype comes from a woman in her 40s in good health. The chain couples TRBV3-1 (or the pseudogene TRBV3-2) to TRBJ1-1; 7 bases fit TRBD1. In nucleotides, the CDR3 is TGTGCCAGCAGCCAAACGGGACAGAAGAACACTGAAGCTTTCTTT. Its protein product is CASSQTGQKNTEAFF.